One sample yielded the 26 T cell receptor beta chains listed below, sequenced in a study of cytomegalovirus exposure and HLA in healthy donors. Both 60 Vbeta primers and 13 Jbeta primers went into the PCR. Sequencing was performed with immunoSEQ multiplex PCR; in TCRdb, only in-frame clones are kept and a portion is missing. The sample contains 95,000 to 150,000 clones, roughly 76% of which appear only once. Sequencing input: PBMCs. The receptors stem from a woman in her sixties in good health and CMV-seropositive.

V gene TRBV5-1 combines with J gene TRBJ1-4, with TRBD1 as a possible D gene (5 bases). Germline V gene data show CDR1 as SGHRS and CDR2 as YFSETQ. The CDR3 loop spans 13 amino acids. Trimming cost V 4 bases and J 4 bases, with 8 bases left between them. The CDR3 nucleotides read TGCGCCAGCAGCCCGGGACTTAATGAAAAACTGTTTTTT. Translating it yields CASSPGLNEKLFF.

The chain uses TRBV11-1 and TRBJ1-2; D not certain. The V and J ends lost 1 base and 5 bases respectively, with 8 bases between them. Germline-derived CDR1 and CDR2 are SGHAT and FQDESV (reference sequence). CDR3 size: 13 residues. CDR3 region: CASSLDPGYGYTF. The CDR3, as DNA: TGTGCCAGCAGCTTAGACCCGGGGTATGGCTACACCTTC.

In its sample, this clone ranks as large (0.1 to 1%). This chain joins TRBV19 and TRBJ2-4; tentatively, D is TRBD2 (6 bases). Trimming took off 1 base at V and 5 bases at J, with 30 bases between the two ends. This CDR3 is built from 21 residues. Germline loops: CDR1 LNHDA, CDR2 SQIVND (reference sequence). The CDR3 DNA reads as TGTGCCAGTAGTATAGGGGAGAGGAGGGTGGTTGGGTTCTATGATGAAAACATTCAGTACTTC. This translates into CASSIGERRVVGFYDENIQYF.

The gene calls are TRBV19 and TRBJ2-5, with TRBD2 matching 7 bases. The CDR3 is 16 residues long. The trim removed 7 bases at V and 0 bases at J, leaving 11 bases unmatched. Germline CDR1 LNHDA, CDR2 SQIVND (reference sequence). The CDR3 DNA sequence: TGTGCCAGTAAATACCATGGGAGGGGACACCAAGAGACCCAGTACTTC. This translates into CASKYHGRGHQETQYF.

The chain uses TRBV5-5 and TRBJ2-7; the D gene is possibly TRBD1 (5 bases). In germline, CDR1 is SGHKS, CDR2 YYEKEE (reference sequence). V was cut by 0 bases and J by 0 bases, with 13 bases left in between. This CDR3 spans 16 amino acids. CDR3 sequence (DNA): TGTGCCAGCAGCTTGGAAGTAGCAGGGTCCTCCTACGAGCAGTACTTC. This codes for CASSLEVAGSSYEQYF.

This clone has a handful of counts. J is TRBJ2-5 and V is TRBV18, with 9 bases aligning to TRBD1. CDR3 size: 14 residues. CDR1 KGHSH and CDR2 LQKENI come from the germline V gene. V gave up 5 bases and J gave up 5 bases; unmatched junction bases: 6. The CDR3 DNA follows: TGTGCCAGCTCATCGAACAGGGGGCGCGAGACCCAGTACTTC. Its protein is CASSSNRGRETQYF. The whole variable domain, remainder taken from reference TRBV18 and TRBJ2-5, is NAGVMQNPRHLVRRRGQEARLRCSPMKGHSHVYWYRQLPEEGLKFMVYLQKENIIDESGMPKERFSAEFPKEGPSILRIQQVVRGDSAAYFCASSSNRGRETQYFGPGTRLLVL.

The rearrangement uses TRBV6-1 and TRBJ1-1; TRBD1 agrees at 7 bases. CDR3 length: 15 residues. V trimming: 2 bases; J trimming: 2 bases; junction bases outside the gene matches: 5. Germline assignment: CDR1 MNHNS and CDR2 SASEGT. The CDR3 region is CASSEPGQLNTEAFF. The CDR3 DNA reads TGTGCCAGCAGTGAACCGGGACAGCTTAACACTGAAGCTTTCTTT.

This clone was observed a few times. The rearrangement links TRBV25-1 to TRBJ2-1, with TRBD2 matching over 10 bases. The CDR3 sequence is 15 residues long. Germline CDR1 and CDR2: MGHDK and SYGVNS. Germline trimming cut 3 bases from V and 9 bases from J; bases unmatched to any gene: 8. The CDR3 loop is CASSDTGLAGAEQFF. The CDR3, as DNA: TGTGCCAGCAGTGATACGGGGCTAGCGGGAGCTGAGCAGTTCTTC.

This chain uses TRBV12-5 with TRBJ1-2; 7 bases agree with TRBD1. CDR3 length equals 17 residues. V trimming: 0 bases; J trimming: 8 bases; junction bases outside the gene matches: 15. Germline lookup yields CDR1 LGHNT and CDR2 FRNRAP. CDR3 region: CASGLVQQGSPSRGYTF. CDR3 sequence (DNA): TGTGCTAGTGGTTTGGTTCAACAGGGGTCCCCTTCTCGAGGCTACACCTTC.

To note about this clone: Other DNA sequences from this sample encode an identical CDR3 as well. This chain joins TRBV5-1 and TRBJ1-2; D is unresolved. Germline V gives CDR1 SGHRS, CDR2 YFSETQ. V gave up 0 bases and J gave up 5 bases, with 5 bases separating them. This CDR3 has 12 residues. The CDR3 coding sequence is TGCGCCAGCAGCTTGGCGGGGTATGGCTACACCTTC. Translating it yields CASSLAGYGYTF.

This clone was counted a few times. The chain uses TRBV7-7 and TRBJ2-1; 9 bases fit TRBD1. The CDR3 length is 13 residues. V dropped 4 bases and J dropped 9; count of bases not matched to a gene: 4. Germline CDR1 is SSHAT and CDR2 is FNYEAQ (reference sequence). The CDR3: CASSSSQGAEQFF. For the CDR3, the DNA is TGTGCCAGCAGCTCCTCACAGGGGGCTGAGCAGTTCTTC. Full variable domain (rest looked up from reference TRBV7-7 and TRBJ2-1): GAGVSQSPRYKVTKRGQDVTLRCDPISSHATLYWYQQALGQGPEFLTYFNYEAQPDKSGLPSDRFSAERPEGSISTLTIQRTEQRDSAMYRCASSSSQGAEQFFGPGTRLTVL.

The chain links TRBV2 to TRBJ2-7, with 10 bases matching TRBD2. J gave up 3 bases and V 5 bases, and 4 bases lay outside the gene matches. The CDR3 is 14 amino acids. Germline lookup yields CDR1 SNHLY and CDR2 FYNNEI. The CDR3 nucleotides read TGTGCCAGCAGTACCGTAGCGGGGGGCTACGAGCAGTACTTC. As protein: CASSTVAGGYEQYF.

The J gene is TRBJ1-6, the V gene TRBV5-1; 8 nucleotides match TRBD1. Germline V gene data show CDR1 as SGHRS and CDR2 as YFSETQ. The CDR3 totals 16 residues. Germline trimming cut 0 bases from V and 7 bases from J; bases unmatched to any gene: 6. The CDR3 protein is CASSLEPGGGNSPLHF. The CDR3 DNA reads TGCGCCAGCAGCTTGGAACCAGGGGGCGGAAATTCACCCCTCCACTTT.

The chain uses TRBV7-9 and TRBJ2-5; 15 bases agree with TRBD2. CDR1 SEHNR and CDR2 FQNEAQ come from the germline V gene (reference sequence). The CDR3 totals 17 residues. After removal of 3 bases from V and 1 base from J, the junction contained 3 bases not matched to a gene. CDR3 nucleotide sequence: TGTGCCAGCAGCTTCCCGGGACTAGCGGGGGGCCAAGAGACCCAGTACTTC. It codes for CASSFPGLAGGQETQYF.

The V call is TRBV6-1, the J call TRBJ1-2; D is unresolved. Germline lookup yields CDR1 MNHNS and CDR2 SASEGT. This CDR3 is built from 14 residues. Trimming left V 2 bases short and J 2 bases short, with 9 bases between. The CDR3 sequence: CASSERGANYGYTF. Written as DNA, the CDR3 is TGTGCCAGCAGTGAACGTGGAGCGAACTATGGCTACACCTTC.

V is TRBV18 and J is TRBJ1-1, with TRBD1 identical over 10 bases. This CDR3 is 14 amino acids long. In germline, CDR1 is KGHSH, CDR2 LQKENI. J gave up 1 base and V 8 bases, and 4 bases lay outside the gene matches. In DNA form, the CDR3 reads TGTGCCAGCGCGACAGGGGGCCGGAACACTGAAGCTTTCTTT. Encoded protein: CASATGGRNTEAFF.

The chain joins TRBV4-3 to TRBJ1-2; D unclear. Looked up from germline, CDR1 is LGHNA and CDR2 is YSLEER. Trimming cost V 1 base and J 4 bases, with 7 bases left between them. The CDR3 is 13 amino acids. This chain's CDR3 is CASSQASSYGYTF. The DNA of the CDR3 is TGCGCCAGCAGCCAAGCGTCTAGCTATGGCTACACCTTC.

V usage is TRBV7-6 and J usage is TRBJ2-2; D is perhaps TRBD2 (7 bases). CDR1 and CDR2 (germline): SGHVS, FNYEAQ. Trimming stripped 5 bases from V and 0 bases from J, with 13 bases between. The CDR3 length is 16 residues. CDR3: CASSPRGGTNTGELFF. The CDR3 bases are TGTGCCAGCAGCCCTAGGGGGGGAACGAACACCGGGGAGCTGTTTTTT.

The DNA of the CDR3 is TGTGCCAGCAGTGCAGCGGGAGTTGGGGATACGCAGTATTTT. This translates into CASSAAGVGDTQYF. The chain uses TRBV2 and TRBJ2-3; 8 positions match TRBD2. Germline V gene data show CDR1 as SNHLY and CDR2 as FYNNEI. This CDR3 is 14 amino acids long. The trim removed 4 bases at V and 6 bases at J, leaving 6 bases unmatched.

The chain carries TRBV7-3 and TRBJ2-1, with unresolved D. Deletions cut 4 bases from V and 0 bases from J, with 10 bases between. Germline lookup yields CDR1 SGHTA and CDR2 FQGTGA. The CDR3 totals 15 residues. The DNA of the CDR3 is TGTGCCAGCAGCTCTTCCCCCAGCTCCTACAATGAGCAGTTCTTC. This sequence encodes CASSSSPSSYNEQFF.

The chain recombines TRBV5-4 with TRBJ2-3, with a tentative D call TRBD1 (5 bases). V was clipped by 0 bases and J by 3 bases, with 11 bases between them. CDR1 and CDR2 from the germline V gene are SGHNT and YYREEE (reference sequence). There are 15 residues in the CDR3. The CDR3 DNA is TGTGCCAGCAGCTTGGGTCAGGGAAAGACAGATACGCAGTATTTT. Translating it yields CASSLGQGKTDTQYF.

This clone turned up a few times. V is TRBV25-1 and J is TRBJ1-1, with TRBD1 identical over 7 bases. Germline V gene sequence: CDR1 MGHDK, CDR2 SYGVNS. The CDR3 is made up of 14 amino acids. Losses at the gene ends were 4 bases for V and 1 base for J; bases not matched to a gene: 3. CDR3 bases: TGTGCCAGCAGTGGCAGGGGGTGGAACACTGAAGCTTTCTTT. Amino acid sequence: CASSGRGWNTEAFF.

J is TRBJ1-2 and V is TRBV4-3; perhaps TRBD1 as D (5 bases). Germline V gene sequence: CDR1 LGHNA, CDR2 YSLEER. This CDR3 is built from 16 residues. The V end was cut by 1 base, the J end by 2 bases, with 14 bases between. The CDR3 loop is CASSQVSPGLNYGYTF. In nucleotides, the CDR3 is TGCGCCAGCAGCCAAGTTTCGCCGGGACTGAACTATGGCTACACCTTC.

This chain uses TRBV4-3 with TRBJ2-2, with D perhaps TRBD2 (6 bases). The V end was cut by 4 bases, the J end by 3 bases, with 12 bases between. The CDR3 is 15 amino acids. Germline V gene lookup returns CDR1 LGHNA and CDR2 YSLEER. CDR3 protein: CASSPRSGYTGELFF. CDR3 nucleotide sequence: TGCGCCAGCAGCCCCCGCAGCGGGTACACCGGGGAGCTGTTTTTT.

Only one count was recorded for this clone. This chain joins TRBV4-3 and TRBJ1-2, with TRBD1 identical over 8 bases. CDR3 length equals 18 residues. Germline assignment: CDR1 LGHNA and CDR2 YSLEER. J gave up 6 bases and V 3 bases, and 18 bases lay outside the gene matches. Here the CDR3 reads CASSQVVRGAGGQNGYTF. The CDR3, as DNA: TGCGCCAGCAGCCAGGTCGTAAGGGGGGCAGGGGGCCAAAATGGCTACACCTTC.

The rearrangement joins TRBV7-2 to TRBJ2-5; TRBD2 aligns across 10 bases. After removal of 0 bases from V and 5 bases from J, the junction contained 3 bases not matched to a gene. This CDR3 has 15 amino acids. Germline V gene lookup returns CDR1 SGHTA and CDR2 FQGNSA. CDR3 coding DNA: TGTGCCAGCAGCTTAGCCTTGACTAGCGGGGAGACCCAGTACTTC. Its translation: CASSLALTSGETQYF.